The 9 T cell receptor beta chains reported below all come from one sample, sequenced in a study of tumor-infiltrating lymphocytes in localized non-small cell lung cancer. The protocol was immunoSEQ multiplex PCR, while the TCRdb copy is restricted to in-frame clones and leaves out a portion. Among 9,000 to 15,000 clones, around 71% were seen once, and the ten largest hold 11%. The sequencing input was uninvolved lung tissue not adjacent to the tumor. The source of these receptors is a human donor with non-small cell lung cancer.

Only one count was recorded for this clone. The rearrangement links TRBV5-4 to TRBJ1-1; D is perhaps TRBD1 (6 bases). Trimming left V 5 bases short and J 1 base short, with 12 bases between. Germline lookup yields CDR1 SGHNT and CDR2 YYREEE (reference sequence). This CDR3 has 14 amino acids. As DNA, the CDR3 is TGTGCCAGCAGAGAAGGACAGCAGAACACTGAAGCTTTCTTT. Its translation is CASREGQQNTEAFF.

This clone was observed a single time. The V gene is TRBV7-9, the J gene TRBJ2-5; perhaps TRBD2 as D (6 bases). The CDR3 is made up of 16 amino acids. CDR1 and CDR2 (germline): SEHNR, FQNEAQ (reference sequence). V shed 5 bases and J shed 1 base, with 17 bases lying between them. This CDR3 reads CASSPNGGGIQETQYF. As DNA, the CDR3 is TGTGCCAGCAGCCCCAACGGTGGGGGGATCCAAGAGACCCAGTACTTC.

The V call is TRBV5-5, the J call TRBJ2-1, with a weak D call TRBD1 (7 bases). This CDR3 is built from 16 residues. CDR1 is SGHKS, CDR2 YYEKEE, per germline (reference sequence). Trimming took off 6 bases at V and 3 bases at J, with 19 bases between the two ends. CDR3 protein: CASTPGRQGLYNEQFF. DNA of the CDR3: TGTGCCAGCACCCCGGGTAGACAGGGACTCTACAATGAGCAGTTCTTC. Filled out from reference TRBV5-5 and TRBJ2-1, the complete variable domain reads DAGVTQSPTHLIKTRGQQVTLRCSPISGHKSVSWYQQVLGQGPQFIFQYYEKEERGRGNFPDRFSARQFPNYSSELNVNALLLGDSALYLCASTPGRQGLYNEQFFGPGTRLTVL.

This chain joins TRBV4-3 and TRBJ1-4, with D perhaps TRBD1 (5 bases). V was pared by 1 base and J by 10 bases, with 16 bases between. The CDR3 length is 15 residues. Germline V gene sequence: CDR1 LGHNA, CDR2 YSLEER. The CDR3 loop is CASSQARDPLGKLFF. CDR3 in DNA: TGCGCCAGCAGCCAAGCCCGGGACCCCCTTGGAAAACTGTTTTTT.

The table lists this clone with a few counts. V gene TRBV19 combines with J gene TRBJ2-7; 7 bases align to TRBD1. Germline-derived CDR1 and CDR2 are LNHDA and SQIVND (reference sequence). The length of the CDR3 is 13 residues. The J segment lost 3 bases and the V segment lost 3 bases, leaving 2 bases of the junction unmatched. In DNA form, the CDR3 reads TGTGCCAGTAGTATTGACAGGGACTACGAGCAGTACTTC. Amino acids: CASSIDRDYEQYF.

V usage is TRBV29-1 and J usage is TRBJ2-4; perhaps TRBD1 as D (7 bases). Trimming removed 7 bases from V and 6 bases from J, with 13 bases in between. The CDR3 is made up of 12 amino acids. Per germline, CDR1 SQVTM and CDR2 ANQGSEA. The CDR3 DNA reads TGCAGCGCTACAGGGGACTCAAACATTCAGTACTTC. As protein: CSATGDSNIQYF.

The chain combines TRBV6-5 with TRBJ2-7; 11 bases align to TRBD2. CDR1 is MNHEY, CDR2 SVGAGI, per germline. This CDR3 contains 15 residues. V gave up 5 bases and J gave up 3 bases; unmatched junction bases: 6. For the CDR3, the DNA is TGTGCCAGCAGTGACTTAGCGGGAGGGCGCTACGAGCAGTACTTC. Translating gives CASSDLAGGRYEQYF.

This chain joins TRBV5-1 and TRBJ2-7, with 10 bases that match TRBD1. Germline V gene data show CDR1 as SGHRS and CDR2 as YFSETQ. This CDR3 comprises 13 residues. Losses at the gene ends were 3 bases for V and 6 bases for J; bases not matched to a gene: 3. The CDR3 DNA reads as TGCGCCAGCAGCTATGGACAGGGGGGCGAGCAGTACTTC. Protein sequence: CASSYGQGGEQYF.

V usage is TRBV6-4 and J usage is TRBJ2-1; D gene unclear. Trimming left V 5 bases short and J 9 bases short, with 17 bases between. The CDR3 is 14 amino acids. Germline V CDR1 and CDR2: MRHNA, SNTAGT. CDR3 in amino acids: CASSIIPYSREQFF. CDR3 nucleotides: TGTGCCAGCAGTATCATCCCGTATTCCCGTGAGCAGTTCTTC.